This T cell receptor beta chain emerged from a study of cytomegalovirus exposure and HLA in healthy donors. This CDR3 comprises 13 residues. Trimming removed 4 bases at V and 1 base at J, with 10 bases between. Looked up from germline, CDR1 is SQVTM and CDR2 is ANQGSEA. Only in-frame clones appear in the TCRdb table, and some are missing; sequencing was by immunoSEQ multiplex PCR. Among a few hundred thousand clones listed, about 90% were seen once. Notes on this clone: Its antigen is undetermined.

General study results and limits: The study flagged some 180 TCR beta chains as cytomegalovirus-associated. Diagnosis of cytomegalovirus status made by the classifier reportedly showed high specificity and sensitivity.

The donors were part of the validation cohort of 95 to 150 subjects. That cohort was separate from the first cohort, which comprised several hundred subjects. The V and J genes are TRBV29-1 and TRBJ1-1; D is ambiguous. The receptor's source is a woman between 18 and 29 years old in good health and CMV-seronegative. Sequencing input: PBMCs. This CDR3 reads CSVAGNGNTEAFF. CDR3 in DNA: TGCAGCGTTGCCGGGAATGGGAACACTGAAGCTTTCTTT.